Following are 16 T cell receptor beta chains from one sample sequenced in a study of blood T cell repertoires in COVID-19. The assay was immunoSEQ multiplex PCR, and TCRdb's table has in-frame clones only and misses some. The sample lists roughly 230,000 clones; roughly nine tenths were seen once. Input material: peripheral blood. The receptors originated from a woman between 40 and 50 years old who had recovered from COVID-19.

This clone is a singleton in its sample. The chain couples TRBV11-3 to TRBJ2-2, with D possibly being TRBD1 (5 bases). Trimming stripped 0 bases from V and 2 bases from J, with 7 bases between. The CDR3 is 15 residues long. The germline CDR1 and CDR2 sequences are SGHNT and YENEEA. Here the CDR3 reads CASSLEQANTGELFF. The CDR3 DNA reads TGTGCCAGCAGCTTAGAACAGGCTAACACCGGGGAGCTGTTTTTT.

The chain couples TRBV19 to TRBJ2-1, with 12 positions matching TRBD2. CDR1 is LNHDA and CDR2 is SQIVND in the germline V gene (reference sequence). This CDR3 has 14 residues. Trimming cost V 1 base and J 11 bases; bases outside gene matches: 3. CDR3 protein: CASSIGGTSGQQFF. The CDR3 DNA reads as TGTGCCAGTAGTATAGGGGGGACTAGCGGGCAGCAGTTCTTC.

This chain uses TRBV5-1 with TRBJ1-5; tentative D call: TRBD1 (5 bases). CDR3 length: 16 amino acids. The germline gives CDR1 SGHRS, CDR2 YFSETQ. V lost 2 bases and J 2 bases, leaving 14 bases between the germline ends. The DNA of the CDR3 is TGCGCCAGCAGCTTAATCTGGGGGGTCGGCAATCAGCCCCAGCATTTT. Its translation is CASSLIWGVGNQPQHF. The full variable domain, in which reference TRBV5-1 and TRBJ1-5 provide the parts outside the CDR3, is KAGVTQTPRYLIKTRGQQVTLSCSPISGHRSVSWYQQTPGQGLQFLFEYFSETQRNKGNFPGRFSGRQFSNSRSEMNVSTLELGDSALYLCASSLIWGVGNQPQHFGDGTRLSIL.

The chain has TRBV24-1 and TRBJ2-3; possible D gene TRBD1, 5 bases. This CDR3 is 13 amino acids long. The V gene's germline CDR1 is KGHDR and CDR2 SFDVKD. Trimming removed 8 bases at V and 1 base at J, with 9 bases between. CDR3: CATTDSRTDTQYF. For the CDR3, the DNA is TGTGCCACCACAGACAGTCGCACAGATACGCAGTATTTT.

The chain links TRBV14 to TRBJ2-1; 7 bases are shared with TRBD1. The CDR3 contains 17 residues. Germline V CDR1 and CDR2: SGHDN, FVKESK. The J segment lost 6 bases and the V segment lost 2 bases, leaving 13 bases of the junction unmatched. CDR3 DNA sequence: TGTGCCAGCAGCCAAACTTTATGGGACAGTTATCTCAATGAGCAGTTCTTC. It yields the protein CASSQTLWDSYLNEQFF.

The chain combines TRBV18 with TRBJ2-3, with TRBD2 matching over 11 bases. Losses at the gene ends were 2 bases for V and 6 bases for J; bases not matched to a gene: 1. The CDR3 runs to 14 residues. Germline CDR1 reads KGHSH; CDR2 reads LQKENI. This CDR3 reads CASSPTSGGDTQYF. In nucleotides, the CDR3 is TGTGCCAGCTCACCAACTAGCGGGGGCGATACGCAGTATTTT.

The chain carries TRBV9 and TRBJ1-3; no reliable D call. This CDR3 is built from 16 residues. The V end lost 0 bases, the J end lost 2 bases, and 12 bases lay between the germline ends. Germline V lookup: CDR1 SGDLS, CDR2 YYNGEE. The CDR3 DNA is TGTGCCAGCAGCGTAGATCCCCGGGTCACTGGAAACACCATATATTTT. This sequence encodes CASSVDPRVTGNTIYF.

The CDR3 bases are TGTGCCACCAGTGATTTGGGACAGGGGCGAGAGCTGTTTTTT. Protein: CATSDLGQGRELFF. The V and J genes are TRBV24-1 and TRBJ2-2, with TRBD1 matching 9 bases. The V and J ends lost 0 bases and 11 bases, in that order; junction bases with no gene match: 3. CDR3 length equals 14 residues. Per the germline V gene, CDR1 is KGHDR and CDR2 is SFDVKD.

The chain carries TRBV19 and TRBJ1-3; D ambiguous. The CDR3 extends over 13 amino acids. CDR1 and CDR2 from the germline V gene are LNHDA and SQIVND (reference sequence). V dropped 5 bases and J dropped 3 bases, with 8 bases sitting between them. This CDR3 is CASSPSLGNTIYF. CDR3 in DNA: TGTGCCAGTAGTCCCTCTCTTGGAAACACCATATATTTT. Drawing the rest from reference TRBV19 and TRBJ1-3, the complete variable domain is DGGITQSPKYLFRKEGQNVTLSCEQNLNHDAMYWYRQDPGQGLRLIYYSQIVNDFQKGDIAEGYSVSREKKESFPLTVTSAQKNPTAFYLCASSPSLGNTIYFGEGSWLTVV.

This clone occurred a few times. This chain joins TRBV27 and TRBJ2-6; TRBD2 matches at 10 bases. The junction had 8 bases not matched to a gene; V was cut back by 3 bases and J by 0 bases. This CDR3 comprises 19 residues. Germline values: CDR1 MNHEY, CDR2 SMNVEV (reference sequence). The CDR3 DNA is TGTGCCAGCAGTTTTACTAGCGGGGCCGGTAGCTCTGGGGCCAACGTCCTGACTTTC. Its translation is CASSFTSGAGSSGANVLTF. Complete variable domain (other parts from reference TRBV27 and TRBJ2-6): EAQVTQNPRYLITVTGKKLTVTCSQNMNHEYMSWYRQDPGLGLRQIYYSMNVEVTDKGDVPEGYKVSRKEKRNFPLILESPSPNQTSLYFCASSFTSGAGSSGANVLTFGAGSRLTVL.

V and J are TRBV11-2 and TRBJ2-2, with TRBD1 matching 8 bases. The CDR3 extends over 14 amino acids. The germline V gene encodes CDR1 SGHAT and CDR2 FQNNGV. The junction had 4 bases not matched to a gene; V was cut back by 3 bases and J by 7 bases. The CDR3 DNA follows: TGTGCCAGCAGCTTCGGACAGGGTTTCGGGGAGCTGTTTTTT. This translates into CASSFGQGFGELFF. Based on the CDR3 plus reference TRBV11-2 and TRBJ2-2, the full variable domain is EAGVAQSPRYKIIEKRQSVAFWCNPISGHATLYWYQQILGQGPKLLIQFQNNGVVDDSQLPKDRFSAERLKGVDSTLKIQPAKLEDSAVYLCASSFGQGFGELFFGEGSRLTVL.

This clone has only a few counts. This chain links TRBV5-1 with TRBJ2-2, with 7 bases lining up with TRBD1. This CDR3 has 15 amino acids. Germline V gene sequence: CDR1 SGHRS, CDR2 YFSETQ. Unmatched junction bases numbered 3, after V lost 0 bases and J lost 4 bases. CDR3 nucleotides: TGCGCCAGCAGCTTGGAGGGACAGACCACCGGGGAGCTGTTTTTT. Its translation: CASSLEGQTTGELFF.

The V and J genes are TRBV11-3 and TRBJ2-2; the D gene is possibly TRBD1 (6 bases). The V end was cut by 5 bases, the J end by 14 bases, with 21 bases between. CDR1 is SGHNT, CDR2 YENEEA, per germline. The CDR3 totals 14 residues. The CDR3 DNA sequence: TGTGCCAGCAGCAAAAGCCCGACGGACAGTGGCCTGTTTTTT. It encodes CASSKSPTDSGLFF.

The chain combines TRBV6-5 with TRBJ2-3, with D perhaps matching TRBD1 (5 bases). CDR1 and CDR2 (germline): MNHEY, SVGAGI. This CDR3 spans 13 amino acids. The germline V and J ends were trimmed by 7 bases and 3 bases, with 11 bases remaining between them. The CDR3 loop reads CASIPGMTDTQYF. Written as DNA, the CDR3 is TGTGCCAGCATCCCAGGGATGACAGATACGCAGTATTTT.

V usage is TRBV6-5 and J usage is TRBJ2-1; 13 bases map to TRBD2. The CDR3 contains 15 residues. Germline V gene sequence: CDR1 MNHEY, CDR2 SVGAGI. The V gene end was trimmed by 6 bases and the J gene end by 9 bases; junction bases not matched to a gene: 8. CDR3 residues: CASRFGLAGEGEQFF. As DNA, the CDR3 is TGTGCCAGCAGATTCGGACTAGCGGGAGAGGGTGAGCAGTTCTTC.

The CDR3 region is CASSRLTGNTEAFF. CDR3 in DNA: TGTGCCAGCAGCCGCCTGACAGGGAACACTGAAGCTTTCTTT. This chain uses TRBV3-1 (or the pseudogene TRBV3-2) with TRBJ1-1, with TRBD1 as a possible D gene (6 bases). The CDR3 has 14 residues. V shed 4 bases and J shed 1 base, with 10 bases lying between them. Per the germline V gene, CDR1 is LGHDT and CDR2 is YNNKEL (reference sequence).